These 15 T cell receptor beta chains originate from one sample sequenced in a study of blood T cell repertoires in COVID-19. Clones were sequenced by immunoSEQ multiplex PCR, and TCRdb holds only the in-frame ones, with some missing. The table shows about 47,000 clones, with approximately 88% occurring only once. Sequencing was carried out using peripheral blood. The origin of the receptors is a man between 50 and 59 years old with acute or convalescent COVID-19.

The chain joins TRBV18 to TRBJ2-2; no clear D. The CDR3 is 13 amino acids. Germline CDR1 and CDR2: KGHSH and LQKENI. V was shortened by 5 bases and J by 3 bases, with 7 bases between the two germline ends. The CDR3 DNA reads as TGTGCCAGCTCATTTCAGGACACCGGGGAGCTGTTTTTT. Residues: CASSFQDTGELFF. Based on the CDR3 plus reference TRBV18 and TRBJ2-2, the full variable domain is NAGVMQNPRHLVRRRGQEARLRCSPMKGHSHVYWYRQLPEEGLKFMVYLQKENIIDESGMPKERFSAEFPKEGPSILRIQQVVRGDSAAYFCASSFQDTGELFFGEGSRLTVL.

This clone was seen only a few times. The genes are TRBV27 and TRBJ2-2; TRBD1 agrees at 9 bases. CDR1 and CDR2 from the germline V gene are MNHEY and SMNVEV (reference sequence). The CDR3 covers 17 residues. Trimming took 5 bases from V and 6 from J; bases not matched to a gene: 13. The DNA of the CDR3 is TGTGCCAGCAGTCCAGGGACAGGGTGGACGACCCCCGGGGAGCTGTTTTTT. This gives the protein CASSPGTGWTTPGELFF.

J is TRBJ2-7 and V is TRBV20-1, with D possibly being TRBD1 (5 bases). The CDR3 totals 11 residues. V lost 6 bases and J 5 bases, leaving 11 bases between the germline ends. Germline V gives CDR1 DFQATT, CDR2 SNEGSKA (reference sequence). The DNA of the CDR3 is TGCAGTGCAGAAAAGGGGAACGAGCAGTACTTC. It specifies CSAEKGNEQYF.

Only a few counts were recorded for this clone. The genes are TRBV25-1 and TRBJ1-3; D ambiguous. The germline V gene encodes CDR1 MGHDK and CDR2 SYGVNS. V was clipped by 3 bases and J by 0 bases, with 9 bases between them. CDR3 size: 15 residues. CDR3 DNA: TGTGCCAGCAGTGATACGGGGAACTCTGGAAACACCATATATTTT. It translates to CASSDTGNSGNTIYF.

The CDR3 sequence: CASGRQTVQPQHF. The DNA for the CDR3 is TGTGCCAGCGGCCGTCAGACTGTACAGCCCCAGCATTTT. The gene calls are TRBV6-6 and TRBJ1-5; D call uncertain. The CDR3 is 13 amino acids. Germline CDR1 MNHNY, CDR2 SVGAGI (reference sequence). Trimming took off 8 bases at V and 7 bases at J, with 15 bases between the two ends.

V is TRBV5-1 and J is TRBJ1-6; 8 bases match TRBD1. Germline assignment: CDR1 SGHRS and CDR2 YFSETQ. The V and J ends lost 0 bases and 4 bases, in that order; junction bases with no gene match: 3. The CDR3 covers 16 residues. The CDR3 sequence is CASSLEGQGYNSPLHF. The CDR3 nucleotides read TGCGCCAGCAGCTTGGAAGGACAGGGTTATAATTCACCCCTCCACTTT.

This clone was seen a single time. The chain couples TRBV11-2 to TRBJ1-3; D is undetermined. Germline values: CDR1 SGHAT, CDR2 FQNNGV. Trimming took off 1 base at V and 4 bases at J, with 5 bases between the two ends. CDR3 length: 13 amino acids. The CDR3 loop reads CASSLVLGNTIYF. CDR3 in DNA: TGTGCCAGCAGCTTAGTATTGGGAAACACCATATATTTT.

This chain joins TRBV7-9 and TRBJ2-1; D is perhaps TRBD1 (5 bases). The CDR3 is made up of 13 amino acids. The V gene lost 5 bases and the J gene lost 6 bases, with 11 bases spanning the gap. Germline CDR1 is SEHNR and CDR2 is FQNEAQ (reference sequence). CDR3 residues: CASSRTPSNEQFF. CDR3 sequence (DNA): TGTGCCAGCAGCCGGACACCCTCCAATGAGCAGTTCTTC.

The J gene is TRBJ1-2, the V gene TRBV27, with 8 bases lining up with TRBD1. The CDR3 is made up of 15 amino acids. Trimming cost V 2 bases and J 5 bases; bases outside gene matches: 7. Per the germline V gene, CDR1 is MNHEY and CDR2 is SMNVEV (reference sequence). CDR3 DNA: TGTGCCAGCAGTTTAGGGACAGGCCCCATTTATGGCTACACCTTC. This sequence encodes CASSLGTGPIYGYTF.

The chain recombines TRBV20-1 with TRBJ1-5; D not resolved. Trimming took off 3 bases at V and 3 bases at J, with 18 bases between the two ends. Germline-derived CDR1 and CDR2 are DFQATT and SNEGSKA (reference sequence). The length of the CDR3 is 16 residues. CDR3 amino acids: CSASMGSRWPNQPQHF. CDR3 sequence (DNA): TGCAGTGCTAGTATGGGCTCCCGTTGGCCCAATCAGCCCCAGCATTTT.

With respect to this clone: One end of the junction is discordant with germline, which a read error may explain. This rearrangement joins TRBV7-7 to TRBJ2-1; a weak D match, TRBD2 (5 bases). In germline, CDR1 is SSHAT, CDR2 FNYEAQ (reference sequence). The CDR3 loop spans 15 amino acids. CDR3 nucleotides: TGTGCTAGCAGCCCACTAGAGCGGAGTTACAATGAGCAGTTCTTC. The encoded protein is CASSPLERSYNEQFF.

The table lists this clone with a count of one. The chain joins TRBV5-1 to TRBJ2-3; perhaps TRBD1 as D (6 bases). Germline V gene lookup returns CDR1 SGHRS and CDR2 YFSETQ. The V end lost 2 bases, the J end lost 2 bases, and 12 bases lay between the germline ends. The CDR3 runs 15 residues. Written as DNA, the CDR3 is TGCGCCAGCAGCTTAGTGCAGGGGATCACAGATACGCAGTATTTT. Its protein is CASSLVQGITDTQYF. Full variable domain (missing parts from reference TRBV5-1 and TRBJ2-3): KAGVTQTPRYLIKTRGQQVTLSCSPISGHRSVSWYQQTPGQGLQFLFEYFSETQRNKGNFPGRFSGRQFSNSRSEMNVSTLELGDSALYLCASSLVQGITDTQYFGPGTRLTVL.

The V call is TRBV19, the J call TRBJ1-3; TRBD1 aligns across 7 bases. This CDR3 has 16 residues. V lost 0 bases and J lost 4; bases outside the gene matches: 6. Germline loops: CDR1 LNHDA, CDR2 SQIVND (reference sequence). The CDR3 here is CASSIDFTGVGNTIYF. CDR3 bases: TGTGCCAGTAGTATAGACTTCACAGGGGTCGGAAACACCATATATTTT.

The V and J genes are TRBV15 and TRBJ1-6; D might be TRBD1 (5 bases). The CDR3 is made up of 14 amino acids. From germline, CDR1 is LNHNV and CDR2 YYDKDF (reference sequence). Trimming took off 5 bases at V and 10 bases at J, with 15 bases between the two ends. CDR3 nucleotides: TGTGCCACCAGCCCTGACAGAAGGGGCTCACCCCTCCACTTT. Translating it yields CATSPDRRGSPLHF.

The chain joins TRBV28 to TRBJ2-7, with D unresolved. The CDR3 spans 12 residues. Germline lookup yields CDR1 MDHEN and CDR2 SYDVKM. V was pared by 8 bases and J by 0 bases, with 8 bases between. The CDR3: CASHHSSYEQYF. The CDR3 DNA sequence: TGTGCCAGCCATCACAGCTCCTACGAGCAGTACTTC.